Presented here are 27 T cell receptor beta chains from one specimen sequenced in a study of blood T cell repertoires in COVID-19 (TCRdb year 2020). Libraries were constructed by the immunoSEQ multiplex PCR assay. As stored in TCRdb, this immuneACCESS dataset retains in-frame rearrangements with V and J assigned. A fraction of the clones does not appear; measured against another copy, unresolved V genes explain less than half of the discrepancy, and the remainder lacks a known reason. The sample table lists approximately 100,000 clones, more than 60% of them with a count of one. The biggest ten clones account for roughly 24% of the sample. The sample consisted of peripheral blood. All receptors come from a man aged 65 to 85 with acute or convalescent COVID-19.

This chain links TRBV27 with TRBJ1-6; 7 bases map to TRBD1. This CDR3 has 15 residues. Germline CDR1 is MNHEY and CDR2 is SMNVEV (reference sequence). The trim removed 8 bases at V and 7 bases at J, leaving 11 bases unmatched. The CDR3 reads CASGSQGLRNSPLHF. CDR3 sequence (DNA): TGTGCCAGCGGATCACAGGGGCTGCGGAATTCACCCCTCCACTTT.

This chain joins TRBV18 and TRBJ1-3; 10 bases are shared with TRBD1. J gave up 0 bases and V 3 bases, and 8 bases lay outside the gene matches. CDR1 is KGHSH and CDR2 is LQKENI in the germline V gene. The CDR3 length is 18 residues. The CDR3 nucleotides are TGTGCCAGCTCACCTCAGGGACAGGGGCCTACCTCTGGAAACACCATATATTTT. This codes for CASSPQGQGPTSGNTIYF.

The chain is built from TRBV9 and TRBJ2-7; maybe TRBD2 (6 bases). Looked up from germline, CDR1 is SGDLS and CDR2 is YYNGEE. The V end lost 2 bases, the J end lost 4 bases, and 7 bases lay between the germline ends. The CDR3 extends over 12 amino acids. CDR3 residues: CASSVSGYEQYF. CDR3 in DNA: TGTGCCAGCAGCGTGAGCGGGTACGAGCAGTACTTC.

This clone has just a few counts. This chain connects TRBV2 to TRBJ1-2, with 7 bases lining up with TRBD1. Losses at the gene ends were 7 bases for V and 1 base for J; bases not matched to a gene: 12. This CDR3 region has 16 residues. Per germline, CDR1 SNHLY and CDR2 FYNNEI. CDR3 in DNA: TGTGCCAGCAATTCCCGGGACAGTCGCTTTAACTATGGCTACACCTTC. Encoded protein: CASNSRDSRFNYGYTF.

The chain has TRBV28 and TRBJ1-3; tentative D call: TRBD1 (6 bases). The germline V gene encodes CDR1 MDHEN and CDR2 SYDVKM. Between the trimmed V and J ends, which lost 7 bases and 1 base, there was a span of 14 bases. The CDR3 totals 15 residues. CDR3 sequence (DNA): TGTGCCAGCACCCACAGGGTAACTTCTGGAAACACCATATATTTT. This encodes CASTHRVTSGNTIYF. The full variable domain, its missing parts supplied by reference TRBV28 and TRBJ1-3, is DVKVTQSSRYLVKRTGEKVFLECVQDMDHENMFWYRQDPGLGLRLIYFSYDVKMKEKGDIPEGYSVSREKKERFSLILESASTNQTSMYLCASTHRVTSGNTIYFGEGSWLTVV.

The chain is built from TRBV25-1 and TRBJ2-1, with 14 nucleotides matching TRBD2. Trimming removed 5 bases from V and 7 bases from J; junction bases left unmatched: 7. The CDR3 consists of 16 residues. Germline V gene data show CDR1 as MGHDK and CDR2 as SYGVNS. The CDR3 sequence: CASSPSGTSGSNEQFF. The CDR3 DNA follows: TGTGCCAGCAGTCCTTCCGGGACTAGCGGGAGTAATGAGCAGTTCTTC.

The rearrangement uses TRBV11-3 and TRBJ2-3; TRBD1 matches at 9 bases. The J segment lost 2 bases and the V segment lost 3 bases, leaving 3 bases of the junction unmatched. Germline CDR1 and CDR2: SGHNT and YENEEA. CDR3 length: 15 amino acids. CDR3 residues: CASSLGQGPTDTQYF. CDR3 in DNA: TGTGCCAGCAGCTTGGGACAGGGACCCACAGATACGCAGTATTTT.

The rearrangement uses TRBV4-1 and TRBJ2-1; 9 bases agree with TRBD1. Unmatched junction bases numbered 6, after V lost 2 bases and J lost 7 bases. The CDR3 has 15 amino acids. CDR1 MGHRA and CDR2 YSYEKL come from the germline V gene. In DNA, the CDR3 is TGCGCCAGCAGCCAAACCGGGACAGGGAGGAATGAGCAGTTCTTC. Its translation is CASSQTGTGRNEQFF.

This clone was counted a single time. The V and J genes are TRBV2 and TRBJ2-3; 7 bases are shared with TRBD2. Unmatched junction bases numbered 8, after V lost 1 base and J lost 7 bases. The CDR3 is 15 amino acids. CDR1 and CDR2 (germline): SNHLY, FYNNEI. The CDR3 loop is CASSEGGGPVYTQYF. DNA for the CDR3: TGTGCCAGCAGTGAAGGGGGAGGGCCCGTGTATACGCAGTATTTT.

A remark on this clone: The likely explanation is a read error, given a far larger clone one base away. Other nucleotide sequences in the sample specify the same CDR3. The chain joins TRBV4-2 to TRBJ2-7; 7 bases fit TRBD2. V shed 1 base, J shed 5 bases, and the junction held 5 bases outside the gene matches. Germline CDR1 and CDR2: LGHNA and YNFKEQ. This CDR3 contains 14 residues. CDR3 residues: CASSQGGGRDEQYF. The CDR3 DNA reads as TGTGCCAGCAGCCAAGGGGGAGGGCGGGACGAGCAGTACTTC.

This clone was counted between two and nine times. The rearrangement uses TRBV28 and TRBJ2-7; 8 positions match TRBD1. Germline CDR1 is MDHEN and CDR2 is SYDVKM. V dropped 2 bases and J dropped 2; count of bases not matched to a gene: 11. There are 17 residues in the CDR3. The CDR3 is CASSLRQGANFPYEQYF. Here the CDR3 DNA reads TGTGCCAGCAGTTTAAGGCAGGGGGCTAATTTCCCCTACGAGCAGTACTTC.

This clone was detected a few times. The rearrangement uses TRBV3-1 (or the pseudogene TRBV3-2) and TRBJ2-5, with 9 bases matching TRBD2. V shed 6 bases, J shed 3 bases, and the junction held 2 bases outside the gene matches. The CDR3 length is 13 residues. Germline loops: CDR1 LGHDT, CDR2 YNNKEL (reference sequence). The CDR3 DNA reads TGTGCCAGCAGGAGACTAGCGGAAGAGACCCAGTACTTC. Translation: CASRRLAEETQYF.

V gene TRBV7-6 combines with J gene TRBJ1-1; D ambiguous. Trimming removed 3 bases from V and 1 base from J, with 9 bases in between. Per the germline V gene, CDR1 is SGHVS and CDR2 is FNYEAQ. The CDR3 loop spans 14 amino acids. The CDR3 DNA reads TGTGCCAGCAGCTTGGGAGTACGGAACACTGAAGCTTTCTTT. This sequence encodes CASSLGVRNTEAFF.

CDR3 in DNA: TGTGCCAGCAGTGAAACCCTCACAAATGGCTACACCTTC. Residues: CASSETLTNGYTF. V is TRBV6-4 and J is TRBJ1-2; D not resolved. Germline assignment: CDR1 MRHNA and CDR2 SNTAGT. V was cut by 3 bases and J by 6 bases, with 11 bases left in between. The CDR3 covers 13 residues.

The chain employs TRBV10-3 and TRBJ1-3; no clear D gene. Trimming took 4 bases from V and 0 from J, leaving 10 bases between them. Germline CDR1 reads ENHRY; CDR2 reads SYGVKD. The CDR3 runs to 15 residues. CDR3: CAISGALNSGNTIYF. The CDR3 DNA sequence: TGTGCCATCAGTGGGGCCCTGAACTCTGGAAACACCATATATTTT.

The J gene is TRBJ1-2, the V gene TRBV28, with D perhaps TRBD1 (6 bases). The CDR3 sequence is 16 residues long. The germline gives CDR1 MDHEN, CDR2 SYDVKM. Trimming removed 2 bases at V and 4 bases at J, with 17 bases between. Written as DNA, the CDR3 is TGTGCCAGCAGTTTAGGAGGTGGGGGCATCGGCTATGGCTACACCTTC. Translation gives CASSLGGGGIGYGYTF.

The chain is built from TRBV6-5 and TRBJ1-4; TRBD1 matches 8 bases. The germline gives CDR1 MNHEY, CDR2 SVGAGI. The CDR3 has 13 residues. J lost 11 bases, V lost 2 bases, and 4 bases had no gene match. In DNA, the CDR3 is TGTGCCAGCAGTTACACCGACAGGGGCAAACTGTTTTTT. Residues: CASSYTDRGKLFF.

This chain uses TRBV2 with TRBJ2-7; the match to TRBD2 covers 10 bases. V lost 3 bases, J lost 2 bases, and 4 bases stayed unmatched. This CDR3 is 15 amino acids long. The germline CDR1 and CDR2 sequences are SNHLY and FYNNEI. CDR3 in amino acids: CASSDWTSGPYEQYF. The CDR3 DNA is TGTGCCAGCAGTGACTGGACTAGCGGCCCCTACGAGCAGTACTTC. Full variable domain (missing parts from reference TRBV2 and TRBJ2-7): EPEVTQTPSHQVTQMGQEVILRCVPISNHLYFYWYRQILGQKVEFLVSFYNNEISEKSEIFDDQFSVERPDGSNFTLKIRSTKLEDSAMYFCASSDWTSGPYEQYFGPGTRLTVT.

J is TRBJ1-5 and V is TRBV2; perhaps TRBD1 as D (6 bases). CDR1 and CDR2 from the germline V gene are SNHLY and FYNNEI. Trimming left V 8 bases short and J 0 bases short, with 11 bases between. The CDR3 has 14 residues. The CDR3 sequence: CASQDSYSNQPQHF. As DNA, the CDR3 is TGTGCCAGCCAGGACAGTTATAGCAATCAGCCCCAGCATTTT. Variable domain in full (rest from reference TRBV2 and TRBJ1-5): EPEVTQTPSHQVTQMGQEVILRCVPISNHLYFYWYRQILGQKVEFLVSFYNNEISEKSEIFDDQFSVERPDGSNFTLKIRSTKLEDSAMYFCASQDSYSNQPQHFGDGTRLSIL.

The rearrangement uses TRBV28 and TRBJ2-7, with 14 positions matching TRBD2. The V segment lost 6 bases and the J segment 4 bases; nucleotides outside the gene matches: 8. From germline, CDR1 is MDHEN and CDR2 SYDVKM. The CDR3 runs to 16 residues. CDR3 nucleotides: TGTGCCAGCAGGCCCCCGGGACTAGCGGGAGTATACGAGCAGTACTTC. It specifies CASRPPGLAGVYEQYF.

The sample holds one count of this clone. The chain joins TRBV5-6 to TRBJ1-3, with D tentatively TRBD1 (5 bases). V lost 7 bases, J lost 1 base, and 18 bases lay in between. The CDR3 has 16 residues. Germline assignment: CDR1 SGHDT and CDR2 YYEEEE. The CDR3 DNA follows: TGTGCCAGCTATCTTTACGGAAGGGGTTCTGGAAACACCATATATTTT. Its translation: CASYLYGRGSGNTIYF.

The J gene is TRBJ2-5, the V gene TRBV23-1, with D perhaps TRBD2 (6 bases). TRBV23-1 is filed as an ORF, its function uncertain. V was clipped by 6 bases and J by 5 bases, with 13 bases between them. The CDR3 consists of 13 residues. The CDR3 spells CASRASVGETQYF. CDR3 coding DNA: TGCGCCAGCAGGGCTAGCGTTGGGGAGACCCAGTACTTC.

This sequence joins TRBV4-1 and TRBJ1-5; D unresolved. Trimming removed 2 bases from V and 4 bases from J, with 18 bases in between. The CDR3 loop spans 17 amino acids. Germline values: CDR1 MGHRA, CDR2 YSYEKL. CDR3 sequence reads: CASSQKVTGTGNQPQHF. The CDR3 bases are TGCGCCAGCAGCCAAAAAGTCACCGGTACGGGAAATCAGCCCCAGCATTTT.

This chain connects TRBV5-1 to TRBJ1-4; 7 positions agree with TRBD1. J gave up 8 bases and V 0 bases, and 4 bases lay outside the gene matches. The CDR3 is 14 amino acids. The germline CDR1 and CDR2 sequences are SGHRS and YFSETQ. This CDR3 reads CASSLGQQGEKLFF. The CDR3 DNA sequence: TGCGCCAGCAGCTTGGGGCAACAGGGGGAAAAACTGTTTTTT.

The chain is built from TRBV5-1 and TRBJ2-5; D is possibly TRBD1 (6 bases). The CDR3 is made up of 14 amino acids. Germline assignment: CDR1 SGHRS and CDR2 YFSETQ. Trimming removed 2 bases from V and 5 bases from J, with 13 bases in between. Here the CDR3 reads CASSLMDSSETQYF. Written as DNA, the CDR3 is TGCGCCAGCAGCTTAATGGACAGCTCCGAGACCCAGTACTTC.

The J gene is TRBJ2-7, the V gene TRBV7-3; 11 nucleotides agree with TRBD2. The CDR3 extends over 14 amino acids. Trimming at V came to 5 bases and at J to 6 bases, leaving 6 bases not matched to a gene. CDR1 and CDR2 (germline): SGHTA, FQGTGA. CDR3 nucleotides: TGTGCCAGCAGCGTCGGACTAGCGGGCGGCGAGCAGTACTTC. It codes for CASSVGLAGGEQYF.

This clone was seen once. The rearrangement links TRBV24-1 to TRBJ1-3; D call uncertain. Germline V gene sequence: CDR1 KGHDR, CDR2 SFDVKD. Trimming cost V 4 bases and J 0 bases, with 12 bases left between them. The CDR3 totals 16 residues. The CDR3 sequence is CATSEAGISSGNTIYF. The DNA of the CDR3 is TGTGCCACCAGTGAGGCCGGGATCTCCTCTGGAAACACCATATATTTT.